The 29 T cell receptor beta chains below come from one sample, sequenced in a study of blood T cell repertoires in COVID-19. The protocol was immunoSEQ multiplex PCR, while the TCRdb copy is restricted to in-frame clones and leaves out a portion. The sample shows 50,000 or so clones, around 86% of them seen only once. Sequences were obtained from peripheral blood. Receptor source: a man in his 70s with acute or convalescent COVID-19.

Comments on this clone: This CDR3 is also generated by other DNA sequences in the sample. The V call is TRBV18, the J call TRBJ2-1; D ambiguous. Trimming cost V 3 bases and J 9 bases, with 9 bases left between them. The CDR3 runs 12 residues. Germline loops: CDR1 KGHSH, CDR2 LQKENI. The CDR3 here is CASSPSRGEQFF. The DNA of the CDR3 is TGTGCCAGCTCACCCTCGAGAGGTGAGCAGTTCTTC.

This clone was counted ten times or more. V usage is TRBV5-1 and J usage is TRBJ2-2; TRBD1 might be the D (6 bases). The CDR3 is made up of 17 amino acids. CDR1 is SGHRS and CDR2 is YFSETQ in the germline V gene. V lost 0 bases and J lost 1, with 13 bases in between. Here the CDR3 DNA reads TGCGCCAGCAGCTTGGGCCACAGGGACAAGAACACCGGGGAGCTGTTTTTT. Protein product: CASSLGHRDKNTGELFF.

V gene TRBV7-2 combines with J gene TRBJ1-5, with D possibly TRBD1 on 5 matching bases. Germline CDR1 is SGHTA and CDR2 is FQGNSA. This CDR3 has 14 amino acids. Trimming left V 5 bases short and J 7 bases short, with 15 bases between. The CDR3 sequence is CASSAGLGGQPQHF. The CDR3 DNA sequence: TGTGCCAGCAGCGCGGGTCTGGGGGGACAGCCCCAGCATTTT.

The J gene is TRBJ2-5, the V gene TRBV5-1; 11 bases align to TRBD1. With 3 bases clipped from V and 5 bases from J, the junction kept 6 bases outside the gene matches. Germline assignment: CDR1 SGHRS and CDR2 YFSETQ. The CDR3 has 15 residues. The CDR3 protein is CASSSDGTGGETQYF. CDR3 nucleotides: TGCGCCAGCAGCTCCGACGGGACAGGGGGGGAGACCCAGTACTTC.

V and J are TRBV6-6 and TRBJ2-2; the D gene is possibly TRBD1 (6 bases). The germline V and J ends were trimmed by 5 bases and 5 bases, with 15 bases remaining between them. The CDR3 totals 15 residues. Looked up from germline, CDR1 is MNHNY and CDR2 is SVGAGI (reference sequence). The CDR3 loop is CASSASGVRTGELFF. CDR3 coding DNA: TGTGCCAGCAGTGCCTCAGGGGTGAGGACCGGGGAGCTGTTTTTT.

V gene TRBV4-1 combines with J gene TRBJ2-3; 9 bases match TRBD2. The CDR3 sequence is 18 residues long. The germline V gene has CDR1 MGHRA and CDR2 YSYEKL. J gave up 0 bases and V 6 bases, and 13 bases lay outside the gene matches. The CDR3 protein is CASRQNVIAGVSTDTQYF. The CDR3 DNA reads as TGCGCCAGCAGACAAAACGTAATAGCGGGAGTCAGCACAGATACGCAGTATTTT.

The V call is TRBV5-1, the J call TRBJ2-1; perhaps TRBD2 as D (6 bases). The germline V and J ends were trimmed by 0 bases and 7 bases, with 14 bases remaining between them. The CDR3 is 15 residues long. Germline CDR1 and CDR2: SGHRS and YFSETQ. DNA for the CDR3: TGCGCCAGCAGCTTGGTTCGGCAGGGAGGAAATGAGCAGTTCTTC. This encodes CASSLVRQGGNEQFF.

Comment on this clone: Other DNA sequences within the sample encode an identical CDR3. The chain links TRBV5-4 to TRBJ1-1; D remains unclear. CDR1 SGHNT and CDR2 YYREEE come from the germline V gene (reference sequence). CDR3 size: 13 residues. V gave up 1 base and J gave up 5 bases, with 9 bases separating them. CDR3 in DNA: TGTGCCAGCAGCTTGACCGGAGTTACTGAAGCTTTCTTT. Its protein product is CASSLTGVTEAFF.

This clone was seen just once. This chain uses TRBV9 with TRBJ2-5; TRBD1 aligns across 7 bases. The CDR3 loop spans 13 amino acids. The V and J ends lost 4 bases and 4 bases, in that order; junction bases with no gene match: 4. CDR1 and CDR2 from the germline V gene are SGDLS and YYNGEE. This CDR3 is CASSTRQGETQYF. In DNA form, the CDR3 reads TGTGCCAGCAGCACCCGACAGGGAGAGACCCAGTACTTC.

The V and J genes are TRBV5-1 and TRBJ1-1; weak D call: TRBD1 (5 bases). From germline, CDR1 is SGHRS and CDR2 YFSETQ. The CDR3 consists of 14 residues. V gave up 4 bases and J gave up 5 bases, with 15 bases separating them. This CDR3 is CASSMRGGGTEAFF. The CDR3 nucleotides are TGCGCCAGCAGCATGAGGGGCGGGGGGACTGAAGCTTTCTTT.

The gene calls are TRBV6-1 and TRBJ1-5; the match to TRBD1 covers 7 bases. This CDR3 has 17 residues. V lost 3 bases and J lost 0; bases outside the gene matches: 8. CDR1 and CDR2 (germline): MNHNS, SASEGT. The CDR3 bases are TGTGCCAGCAGTGACCGGGACAGCCTTTATAGCAATCAGCCCCAGCATTTT. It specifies CASSDRDSLYSNQPQHF.

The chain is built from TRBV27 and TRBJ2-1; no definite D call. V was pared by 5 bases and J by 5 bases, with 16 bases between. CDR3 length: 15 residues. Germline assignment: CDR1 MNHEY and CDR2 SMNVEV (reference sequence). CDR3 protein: CASSPLKPIHNEQFF. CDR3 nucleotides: TGTGCCAGCAGTCCTCTAAAGCCTATCCACAATGAGCAGTTCTTC.

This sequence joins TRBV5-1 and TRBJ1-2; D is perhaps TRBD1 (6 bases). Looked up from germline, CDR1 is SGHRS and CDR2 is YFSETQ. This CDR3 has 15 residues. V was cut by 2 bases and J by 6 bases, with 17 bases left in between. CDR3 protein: CASSFSGVAANGYTF. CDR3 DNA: TGCGCCAGCAGCTTCTCAGGGGTAGCTGCCAATGGCTACACCTTC.

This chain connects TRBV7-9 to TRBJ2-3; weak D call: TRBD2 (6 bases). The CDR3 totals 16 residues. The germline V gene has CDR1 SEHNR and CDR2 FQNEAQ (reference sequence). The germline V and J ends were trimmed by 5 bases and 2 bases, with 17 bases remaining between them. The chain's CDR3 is CASSPRPGLLTDTQYF. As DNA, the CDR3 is TGTGCCAGCAGCCCCCGACCGGGACTTCTCACAGATACGCAGTATTTT.

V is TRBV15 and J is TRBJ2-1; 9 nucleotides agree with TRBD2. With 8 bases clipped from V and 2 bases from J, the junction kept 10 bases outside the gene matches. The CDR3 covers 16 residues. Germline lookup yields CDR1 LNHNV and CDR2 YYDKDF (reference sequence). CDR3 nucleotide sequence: TGTGCCACCCACCCTATAGCGGGGGCTCCCTACAATGAGCAGTTCTTC. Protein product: CATHPIAGAPYNEQFF.

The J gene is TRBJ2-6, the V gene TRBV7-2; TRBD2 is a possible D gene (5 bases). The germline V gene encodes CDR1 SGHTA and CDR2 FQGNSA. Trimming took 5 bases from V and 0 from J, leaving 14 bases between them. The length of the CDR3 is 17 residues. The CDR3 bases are TGTGCCAGCAGCGCGCCCCGGACTGTCTCTGGGGCCAACGTCCTGACTTTC. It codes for CASSAPRTVSGANVLTF.

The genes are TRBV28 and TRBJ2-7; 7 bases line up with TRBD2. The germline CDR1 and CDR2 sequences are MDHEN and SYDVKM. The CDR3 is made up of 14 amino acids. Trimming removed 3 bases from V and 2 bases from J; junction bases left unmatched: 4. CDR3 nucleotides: TGTGCCAGCAGTTTCTCTAGCGGAGCCTACGAGCAGTACTTC. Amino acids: CASSFSSGAYEQYF.

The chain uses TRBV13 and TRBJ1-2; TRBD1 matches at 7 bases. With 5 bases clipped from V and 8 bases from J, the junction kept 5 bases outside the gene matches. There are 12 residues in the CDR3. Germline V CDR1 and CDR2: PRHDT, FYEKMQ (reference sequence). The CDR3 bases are TGTGCCAGCAGCATAGACAGGGTCGGCTACACCTTC. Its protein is CASSIDRVGYTF.

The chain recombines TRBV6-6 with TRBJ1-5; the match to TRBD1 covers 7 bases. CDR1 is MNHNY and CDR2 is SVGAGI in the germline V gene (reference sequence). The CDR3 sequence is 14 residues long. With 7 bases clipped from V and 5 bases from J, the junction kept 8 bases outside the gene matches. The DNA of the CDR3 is TGTGCCAGCACTGGGGACAGAAGTTATCAGCCCCAGCATTTT. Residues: CASTGDRSYQPQHF.

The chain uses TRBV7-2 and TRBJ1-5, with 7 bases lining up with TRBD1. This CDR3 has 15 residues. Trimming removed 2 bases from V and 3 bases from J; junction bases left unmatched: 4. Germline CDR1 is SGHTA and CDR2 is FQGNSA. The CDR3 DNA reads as TGTGCCAGCAGCTTACAGGGGGGAACCAATCAGCCCCAGCATTTT. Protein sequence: CASSLQGGTNQPQHF.

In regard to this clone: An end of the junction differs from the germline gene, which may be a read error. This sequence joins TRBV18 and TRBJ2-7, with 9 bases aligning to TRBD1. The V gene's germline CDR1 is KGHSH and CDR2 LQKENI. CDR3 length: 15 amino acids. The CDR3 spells CASSPPGQGSYEQYF. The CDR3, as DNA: TGTGCCAGCTCTCCACCGGGACAGGGCTCCTACGAGCAGTACTTC.

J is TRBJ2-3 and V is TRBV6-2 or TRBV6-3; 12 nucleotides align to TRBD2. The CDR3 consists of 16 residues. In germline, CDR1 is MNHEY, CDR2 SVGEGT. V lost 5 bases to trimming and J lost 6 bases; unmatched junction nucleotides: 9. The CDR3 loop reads CASSDLAGGLGDTQYF. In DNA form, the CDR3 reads TGTGCCAGCAGTGACCTAGCGGGGGGGCTTGGGGATACGCAGTATTTT.

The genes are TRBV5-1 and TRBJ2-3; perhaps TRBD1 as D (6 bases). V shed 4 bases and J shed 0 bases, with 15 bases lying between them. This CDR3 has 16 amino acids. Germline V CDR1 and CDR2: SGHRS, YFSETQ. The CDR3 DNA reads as TGCGCCAGCAGCCAACCACAGGGCTCAAGCACAGATACGCAGTATTTT. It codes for CASSQPQGSSTDTQYF.

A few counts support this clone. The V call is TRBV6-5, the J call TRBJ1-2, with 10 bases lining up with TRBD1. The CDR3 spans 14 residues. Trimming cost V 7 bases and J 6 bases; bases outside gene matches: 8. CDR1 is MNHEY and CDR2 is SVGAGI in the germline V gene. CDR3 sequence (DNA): TGTGCCAGCATCCGTCCGGGACAGGGGAATGGCTACACCTTC. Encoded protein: CASIRPGQGNGYTF.

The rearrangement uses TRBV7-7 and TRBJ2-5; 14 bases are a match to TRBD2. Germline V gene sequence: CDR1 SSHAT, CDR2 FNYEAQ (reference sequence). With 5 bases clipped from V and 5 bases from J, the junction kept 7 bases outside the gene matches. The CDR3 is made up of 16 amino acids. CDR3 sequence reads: CASSPGLAGGSETQYF. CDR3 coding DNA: TGTGCCAGCAGCCCAGGACTAGCGGGAGGCTCGGAGACCCAGTACTTC.

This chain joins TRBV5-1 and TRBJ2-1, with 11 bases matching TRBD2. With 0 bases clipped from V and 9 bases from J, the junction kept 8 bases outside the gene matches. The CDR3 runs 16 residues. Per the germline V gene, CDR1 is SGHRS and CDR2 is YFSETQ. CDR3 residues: CASSLDLAGGWGEQFF. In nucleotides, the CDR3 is TGCGCCAGCAGCTTGGACCTAGCGGGAGGTTGGGGTGAGCAGTTCTTC.

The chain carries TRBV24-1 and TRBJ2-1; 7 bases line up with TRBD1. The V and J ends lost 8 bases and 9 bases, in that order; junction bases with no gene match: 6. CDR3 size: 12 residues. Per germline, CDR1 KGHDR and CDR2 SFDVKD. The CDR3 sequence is CATNTWTGEQFF. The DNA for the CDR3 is TGTGCCACCAACACCTGGACAGGTGAGCAGTTCTTC.

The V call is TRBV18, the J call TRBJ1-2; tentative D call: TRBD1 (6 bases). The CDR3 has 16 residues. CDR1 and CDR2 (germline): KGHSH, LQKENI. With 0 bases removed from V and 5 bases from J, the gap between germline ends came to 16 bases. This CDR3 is CASSPPPGGRDYGYTF. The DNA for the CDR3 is TGTGCCAGCTCACCACCTCCCGGGGGGCGCGATTATGGCTACACCTTC.

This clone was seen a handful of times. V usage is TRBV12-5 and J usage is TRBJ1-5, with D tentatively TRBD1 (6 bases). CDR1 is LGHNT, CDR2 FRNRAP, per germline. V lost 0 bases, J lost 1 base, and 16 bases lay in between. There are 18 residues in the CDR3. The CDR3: CASGLVLEATGSNQPQHF. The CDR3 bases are TGTGCTAGTGGTTTGGTCCTGGAGGCAACAGGGAGCAATCAGCCCCAGCATTTT. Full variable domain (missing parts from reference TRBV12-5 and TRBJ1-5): DARVTQTPRHKVTEMGQEVTMRCQPILGHNTVFWYRQTMMQGLELLAYFRNRAPLDDSGMPKDRFSAEMPDATLATLKIQPSEPRDSAVYFCASGLVLEATGSNQPQHFGDGTRLSIL.